These 29 T cell receptor beta chains were sequenced from one sample in a study of long-term antiretroviral therapy in people with HIV. The immunoSEQ assay was v3.0, run at survey level. TCRdb keeps only in-frame clones here, not all; method: immunoSEQ multiplex PCR. The data hold 25,000 to 30,000 clones, with 70% to 90% observed a single time. The specimen was unsorted PBMCs, collected roughly 4.9 years after starting antiretroviral therapy. The receptor source for this set is a man aged 40-49 years with HIV.

This clone was counted between two and nine times. The V and J genes are TRBV10-1 and TRBJ2-2; 7 nucleotides line up with TRBD2. V lost 0 bases, J lost 2 bases, and 3 bases stayed unmatched. The CDR3 runs 16 residues. Germline V gene data show CDR1 as WNHNN and CDR2 as SYGVQD (reference sequence). CDR3 sequence: CASSESPSGNTGELFF. For the CDR3, the DNA is TGCGCCAGCAGTGAGTCTCCTAGCGGAAACACCGGGGAGCTGTTTTTT.

This chain connects TRBV11-2 to TRBJ2-5; 11 bases align to TRBD2. CDR3 size: 16 residues. Germline V gene data show CDR1 as SGHAT and CDR2 as FQNNGV. The ends lost 5 bases at V and 1 base at J; junction bases unmatched: 6. CDR3 protein: CASSPPSGGLQETQYF. Here the CDR3 DNA reads TGTGCCAGCAGCCCCCCTAGCGGGGGGCTCCAAGAGACCCAGTACTTC.

This sequence joins TRBV7-3 and TRBJ2-1, with D perhaps TRBD1 or TRBD2 (5 bases each). The CDR3 length is 16 residues. The germline V and J ends were trimmed by 5 bases and 10 bases, with 24 bases remaining between them. In germline, CDR1 is SGHTA, CDR2 FQGTGA. The CDR3, as DNA: TGTGCCAGCAGCCCTAGTGGGAGAGGGGCTTTCAAGGAGCAGTTCTTC. Its translation is CASSPSGRGAFKEQFF. The full variable domain, with the rest looked up from reference TRBV7-3 and TRBJ2-1, is GAGVSQTPSNKVTEKGKYVELRCDPISGHTALYWYRQSLGQGPEFLIYFQGTGAADDSGLPNDRFFAVRPEGSVSTLKIQRTERGDSAVYLCASSPSGRGAFKEQFFGPGTRLTVL.

This clone was seen a handful of times. The V and J genes are TRBV7-2 and TRBJ1-2, with D uncertain. This CDR3 region has 11 residues. Germline V CDR1 and CDR2: SGHTA, FQGNSA. The V gene lost 2 bases and the J gene lost 6 bases, with 4 bases spanning the gap. CDR3 nucleotides: TGTGCCAGCAGCTTACAGGATGGCTACACCTTC. It yields the protein CASSLQDGYTF.

This clone was picked up one time. The rearrangement joins TRBV30 to TRBJ2-2; D ambiguous. The CDR3 has 17 amino acids. CDR1 is GTSNPN and CDR2 is SVGIG in the germline V gene (reference sequence). V lost 3 bases, J lost 0 bases, and 17 bases lay in between. The CDR3 DNA is TGTGCCTGGAGGGTCGGCCGCCTTCATACGAACACCGGGGAGCTGTTTTTT. Amino acid sequence: CAWRVGRLHTNTGELFF.

The chain combines TRBV15 with TRBJ1-1, with D perhaps matching TRBD1 (6 bases). The V end was cut by 3 bases, the J end by 4 bases, with 18 bases between. Germline loops: CDR1 LNHNV, CDR2 YYDKDF (reference sequence). The CDR3 loop spans 16 amino acids. The CDR3 nucleotides read TGTGCCACCAGCAGTACCCCTATGGGGGGCGTCACTGAAGCTTTCTTT. Protein: CATSSTPMGGVTEAFF.

V is TRBV5-6 and J is TRBJ1-2; 7 bases map to TRBD1. The V gene's germline CDR1 is SGHDT and CDR2 YYEEEE. V dropped 4 bases and J dropped 8; count of bases not matched to a gene: 14. This CDR3 contains 15 residues. CDR3 sequence: CASSRSDRTKDGYTF. For the CDR3, the DNA is TGTGCCAGCAGCCGATCGGACAGGACTAAGGACGGCTACACCTTC.

The chain links TRBV14 to TRBJ2-2; 13 bases map to TRBD2. J gave up 8 bases and V 0 bases, and 15 bases lay outside the gene matches. Germline CDR1 is SGHDN and CDR2 is FVKESK. The CDR3 sequence is 20 residues long. CDR3 DNA sequence: TGTGCCAGCAGCCAAGATAATTTTTGGACTAGCGGGAGAACCGCGGGGGAGCTGTTTTTT. Translating it yields CASSQDNFWTSGRTAGELFF.

V usage is TRBV9 and J usage is TRBJ2-5; maybe TRBD1 (6 bases). Deletions cut 2 bases from V and 0 bases from J, with 11 bases between. CDR3 length: 15 residues. Germline assignment: CDR1 SGDLS and CDR2 YYNGEE. DNA for the CDR3: TGTGCCAGCAGCGTCCGGGACACTAACCAAGAGACCCAGTACTTC. Its protein product is CASSVRDTNQETQYF.

This clone turned up a few times. The chain joins TRBV19 to TRBJ1-5; D might be TRBD1 (6 bases). Germline-derived CDR1 and CDR2 are LNHDA and SQIVND (reference sequence). The CDR3 has 14 residues. The V gene lost 11 bases and the J gene lost 0 bases, with 14 bases spanning the gap. CDR3 coding DNA: TGTGCCTCTCCGGGACACAATAGCAATCAGCCCCAGCATTTT. Its translation: CASPGHNSNQPQHF.

This sequence joins TRBV19 and TRBJ1-1; D gene ambiguous. The CDR3 covers 13 residues. V shed 5 bases and J shed 6 bases, with 13 bases lying between them. Germline assignment: CDR1 LNHDA and CDR2 SQIVND (reference sequence). CDR3 in amino acids: CASSVSLVSEAFF. For the CDR3, the DNA is TGTGCCAGTAGTGTCAGCCTGGTCTCTGAAGCTTTCTTT.

The chain carries TRBV19 and TRBJ1-2; perhaps TRBD1 as D (6 bases). CDR1 and CDR2 from the germline V gene are LNHDA and SQIVND (reference sequence). V gave up 1 base and J gave up 5 bases, with 17 bases separating them. This CDR3 contains 16 residues. The CDR3 sequence: CASSIGTADWKYGYTF. Written as DNA, the CDR3 is TGTGCCAGTAGTATAGGGACAGCAGATTGGAAATATGGCTACACCTTC.

The chain employs TRBV27 and TRBJ2-3; a possible D gene is TRBD1 (6 bases). Germline values: CDR1 MNHEY, CDR2 SMNVEV (reference sequence). V was shortened by 6 bases and J by 0 bases, with 7 bases between the two germline ends. This CDR3 spans 13 amino acids. The CDR3 reads CASRTGSTDTQYF. CDR3 coding DNA: TGTGCCAGCAGGACAGGAAGCACAGATACGCAGTATTTT.

The chain carries TRBV5-5 and TRBJ2-7; 9 positions match TRBD2. CDR3 length equals 15 residues. V was pared by 0 bases and J by 2 bases, with 3 bases of the junction left unmatched. CDR1 is SGHKS, CDR2 YYEKEE, per germline (reference sequence). CDR3: CASSLAAGGTYEQYF. CDR3 bases: TGTGCCAGCAGCTTGGCGGCGGGGGGGACCTACGAGCAGTACTTC.

This rearrangement joins TRBV6-1 to TRBJ2-3, with D possibly matching TRBD2 (7 bases). The V gene lost 10 bases and the J gene lost 1 base, with 15 bases spanning the gap. Germline CDR1 is MNHNS and CDR2 is SASEGT. The CDR3 extends over 14 amino acids. CDR3 sequence: CATYLGGRTDTQYF. The CDR3 bases are TGTGCCACCTATTTGGGGGGGCGCACAGATACGCAGTATTTT.

The J gene is TRBJ1-5, the V gene TRBV4-1; D not certain. The V and J ends lost 2 bases and 7 bases respectively, with 15 bases between them. Germline-derived CDR1 and CDR2 are MGHRA and YSYEKL. The CDR3 extends over 15 amino acids. The CDR3 loop is CASSQTAGLEQPQHF. The DNA of the CDR3 is TGCGCCAGCAGCCAAACGGCGGGCTTGGAACAGCCCCAGCATTTT.

The chain carries TRBV11-2 and TRBJ2-2; D not resolved. Trimming left V 2 bases short and J 6 bases short, with 4 bases between. CDR1 and CDR2 from the germline V gene are SGHAT and FQNNGV. This CDR3 contains 12 residues. The CDR3 DNA reads as TGTGCCAGCAGCTTAAGAGCCGGGGAGCTGTTTTTT. Its translation: CASSLRAGELFF.

The chain joins TRBV25-1 to TRBJ1-4; D is possibly TRBD1 (5 bases). Germline CDR1 is MGHDK and CDR2 is SYGVNS. The CDR3 has 14 amino acids. Trimming shortened V by 6 bases and J by 7 bases, and 15 bases separated the two germline ends. This chain's CDR3 is CASSLAGGGEKLFF. DNA of the CDR3: TGTGCCAGCAGCCTGGCGGGGGGGGGTGAAAAACTGTTTTTT.

Written as DNA, the CDR3 is TGTGCCAGCAGCTTTTCCCCCCCCGGGGAGCTGTTTTTT. Amino acids: CASSFSPPGELFF. This chain joins TRBV7-2 and TRBJ2-2; D is unclear. The V and J ends lost 3 bases and 6 bases respectively, with 8 bases between them. CDR1 and CDR2 from the germline V gene are SGHTA and FQGNSA. The CDR3 loop spans 13 amino acids.

This clone showed up just a few times. V gene TRBV6-1 combines with J gene TRBJ2-7, with no clear D. This CDR3 spans 10 amino acids. CDR1 and CDR2 (germline): MNHNS, SASEGT. V shed 5 bases and J shed 7 bases, with 6 bases lying between them. CDR3 in DNA: TGTGCCAGCAGTAGCCTTGAGCAGTACTTC. Translation gives CASSSLEQYF.

J is TRBJ2-7 and V is TRBV28, with 7 bases fitting TRBD2. Germline V lookup: CDR1 MDHEN, CDR2 SYDVKM. The CDR3 loop spans 13 amino acids. The J segment lost 2 bases and the V segment lost 8 bases, leaving 6 bases of the junction unmatched. In DNA form, the CDR3 reads TGTGCCAGCGGGGGGGGACCGACCTACGAGCAGTACTTC. Translation: CASGGGPTYEQYF.

This clone has only one observation. The chain recombines TRBV18 with TRBJ2-1, with 14 bases identical to TRBD2. CDR1 and CDR2 from the germline V gene are KGHSH and LQKENI. This CDR3 has 20 amino acids. Trimming cost V 1 base and J 0 bases; bases outside gene matches: 8. CDR3 protein: CASSPRGGLAGASSYNEQFF. The CDR3 DNA sequence: TGTGCCAGCTCACCACGGGGGGGACTAGCGGGGGCGAGCTCCTACAATGAGCAGTTCTTC.

The chain combines TRBV19 with TRBJ1-5; D is unresolved. Between the trimmed V and J ends, which lost 5 bases and 5 bases, there was a span of 13 bases. Germline CDR1 reads LNHDA; CDR2 reads SQIVND (reference sequence). The CDR3 sequence is 14 residues long. The CDR3 protein is CASSRRPPDQPQHF. CDR3 nucleotide sequence: TGTGCCAGTAGTCGTCGACCTCCCGATCAGCCCCAGCATTTT.

This clone was detected once. The gene calls are TRBV2 and TRBJ1-2; TRBD1 is a possible D gene (5 bases). This CDR3 has 19 residues. CDR1 SNHLY and CDR2 FYNNEI come from the germline V gene. The V end was cut by 8 bases, the J end by 6 bases, with 34 bases between. The CDR3 region is CASSFYTANQWGVRDGYTF. CDR3 in DNA: TGTGCCAGCTCGTTTTATACCGCGAACCAATGGGGGGTCCGGGATGGCTACACCTTC.

This clone was seen a few times. The genes are TRBV10-3 and TRBJ1-2; TRBD1 matches at 11 bases. CDR1 and CDR2 from the germline V gene are ENHRY and SYGVKD. The V and J ends lost 0 bases and 7 bases, in that order; junction bases with no gene match: 1. The CDR3 extends over 14 amino acids. Here the CDR3 DNA reads TGTGCCATCAGTGAGTCAGGACAGGGGGCTGGCTACACCTTC. Translating it yields CAISESGQGAGYTF.

The chain links TRBV14 to TRBJ1-4; a weak D match, TRBD1 (6 bases). The V end lost 1 base, the J end lost 7 bases, and 10 bases lay between the germline ends. The CDR3 has 14 amino acids. CDR1 is SGHDN, CDR2 FVKESK, per germline. This CDR3 reads CASSQGGAGEKLFF. CDR3 nucleotide sequence: TGTGCCAGCAGCCAAGGGGGGGCTGGTGAAAAACTGTTTTTT.

In its sample, this clone was seen once. V and J are TRBV11-3 and TRBJ2-7, with 11 bases fitting TRBD1. J was trimmed by 4 bases and V by 8 bases; bases with no gene match: 13. Germline V lookup: CDR1 SGHNT, CDR2 YENEEA. The CDR3 covers 16 residues. DNA for the CDR3: TGTGCCAGCTCCCTAGGGGACAGGGGGATAAATTACGAGCAGTACTTC. This translates into CASSLGDRGINYEQYF.

This chain links TRBV9 with TRBJ2-2, with D unresolved. V was shortened by 9 bases and J by 0 bases, with 9 bases between the two germline ends. The germline gives CDR1 SGDLS, CDR2 YYNGEE. The CDR3 is 13 residues long. CDR3 nucleotides: TGTGCCACGATGCGGCCGAACACCGGGGAGCTGTTTTTT. Its translation: CATMRPNTGELFF.

This chain joins TRBV5-4 and TRBJ1-6; D is possibly TRBD1 (5 bases). Germline V CDR1 and CDR2: SGHNT, YYREEE (reference sequence). Trimming took 4 bases from V and 10 from J, leaving 15 bases between them. The CDR3 has 14 amino acids. The CDR3 is CASSSQGGESPLHF. The CDR3 coding sequence is TGTGCCAGCAGCAGCCAGGGAGGGGAATCACCCCTCCACTTT.